This T cell receptor (beta chain) was captured in a study of beta chain features in type 1 diabetes. Study information: Regarding age, gender and cell yields, patients proved similar to healthy donors. Findings and caveats of the study: Compared to healthy donors, patients appeared to have naive, central memory and Treg TCRB repertoires that were more alike. It was not settled here whether HLA type affects TCRB rearrangement.

Reverse transcribing all isolated RNA meant expressed TCRB transcripts were sequenced. Only in-frame clones appear in the TCRdb table, and some are missing; sequencing was by immunoSEQ multiplex PCR. The sample yields around 330,000 clones, approximately 10% seen once. About this clone: Its target is not known.

This CDR3 has 12 residues. The V end was cut by 3 bases, the J end by 2 bases, with 3 bases between. The germline CDR1 and CDR2 sequences are MNHEY and SMNVEV (reference sequence). The origin of this receptor is a young woman in good health. Specimen: naive CD4+ T cells from blood. This chain uses TRBV27 with TRBJ2-3; the D is unclear. CDR3 sequence: CASSFNTDTQYF. The CDR3 region has the DNA TGTGCCAGCAGTTTTAACACAGATACGCAGTATTTT.